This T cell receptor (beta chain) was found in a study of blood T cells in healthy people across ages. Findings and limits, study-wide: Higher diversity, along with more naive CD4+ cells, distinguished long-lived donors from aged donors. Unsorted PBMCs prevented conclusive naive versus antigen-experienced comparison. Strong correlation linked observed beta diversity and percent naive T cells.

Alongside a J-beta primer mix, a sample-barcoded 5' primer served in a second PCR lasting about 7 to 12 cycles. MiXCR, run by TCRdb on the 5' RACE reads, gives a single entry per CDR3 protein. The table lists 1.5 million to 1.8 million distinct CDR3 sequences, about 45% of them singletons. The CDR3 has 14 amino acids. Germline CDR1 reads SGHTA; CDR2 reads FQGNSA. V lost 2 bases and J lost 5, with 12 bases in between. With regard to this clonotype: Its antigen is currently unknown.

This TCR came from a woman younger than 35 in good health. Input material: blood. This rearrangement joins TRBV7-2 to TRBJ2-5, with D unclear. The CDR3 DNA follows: TGTGCCAGCAGCTTACCCTCTTGGATGGAGACCCAGTACTTC. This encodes CASSLPSWMETQYF.